This T cell receptor (beta chain) is from a study of blood T cell repertoires in COVID-19. Study in general: Samples came from the United States, Italy and Spain, spanning acute and convalescent COVID-19.

This clone was seen a single time. In the authors' workflow: Amplification of reference gene primers was used by the study to estimate nucleated cell counts. Assay used: immunoSEQ multiplex PCR; TCRdb lists only in-frame clones, some missing. V, J and clone size are those of that table, while D and trimming were read from the DNA. The sample lists some 270,000 clones; 84% were seen once. Trimming removed 0 bases at V and 3 bases at J, with 6 bases between. This CDR3 is 13 amino acids long. Germline CDR1 and CDR2: SGHRS and YFSETQ. The specimen sequenced was peripheral blood. This TCR derives from a woman aged 40 to 49 who had recovered from COVID-19. The chain joins TRBV5-1 to TRBJ2-5, with D unclear. This chain's CDR3 is CASSLVPEETQYF. The DNA for the CDR3 is TGCGCCAGCAGCTTGGTGCCAGAAGAGACCCAGTACTTC.